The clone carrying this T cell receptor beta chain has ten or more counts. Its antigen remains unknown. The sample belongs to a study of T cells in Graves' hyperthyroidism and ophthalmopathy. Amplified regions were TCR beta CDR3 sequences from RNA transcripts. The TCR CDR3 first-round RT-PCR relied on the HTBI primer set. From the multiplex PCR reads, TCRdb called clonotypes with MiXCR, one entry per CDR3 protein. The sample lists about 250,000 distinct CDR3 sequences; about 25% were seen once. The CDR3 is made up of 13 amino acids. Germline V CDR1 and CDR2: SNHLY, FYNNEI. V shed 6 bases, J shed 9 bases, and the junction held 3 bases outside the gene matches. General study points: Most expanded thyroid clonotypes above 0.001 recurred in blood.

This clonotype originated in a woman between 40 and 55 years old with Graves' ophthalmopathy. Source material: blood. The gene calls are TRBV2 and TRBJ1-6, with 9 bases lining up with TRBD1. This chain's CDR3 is CASSVDRGSPLHF. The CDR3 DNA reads TGTGCCAGCAGCGTGGACAGGGGTTCACCCCTCCACTTT.